This TCR beta chain comes out of a study of CD8 T cells in Susac syndrome. In blood CD8+ and CD4+ T cells, TCR beta underwent sequencing. The multiple sclerosis control group consisted of treatment-naive patients whose relapsing-remitting disease, which was either stable or active, fulfilled revised McDonald criteria. The TEMRA cells underwent FACS enrichment, while the CD8+ and CD4+ T cells underwent negative isolation. V shed 6 bases and J 3 bases; nucleotides not matched to a gene: 6. Germline-derived CDR1 and CDR2 are LNHDA and SQIVND (reference sequence). CDR3 length equals 15 residues. Reverse transcription of roughly 0.5 to 1 ug RNA was performed with random hexamers. Amplification of TCR beta CDR3 spanned 54 Vbeta and 13 Jbeta via immunoSEQ multiplex PCR. Each CDR3 protein is one row after TCRdb ran MiXCR on the immunoSEQ multiplex PCR reads. Found here are approximately 200,000 distinct CDR3 sequences, roughly 90% of them singletons; the top ten hold around 0.14%.

The V call is TRBV19, the J call TRBJ1-5; TRBD1 matches 9 bases. The TCR was taken from a human donor with multiple sclerosis. The material sequenced was CD8+ T cells from PBMCs. The CDR3 region has the DNA TGTGCCAGTAGCCAGAGGACAGGGGTCAATCAGCCCCAGCATTTT. The encoded protein is CASSQRTGVNQPQHF.